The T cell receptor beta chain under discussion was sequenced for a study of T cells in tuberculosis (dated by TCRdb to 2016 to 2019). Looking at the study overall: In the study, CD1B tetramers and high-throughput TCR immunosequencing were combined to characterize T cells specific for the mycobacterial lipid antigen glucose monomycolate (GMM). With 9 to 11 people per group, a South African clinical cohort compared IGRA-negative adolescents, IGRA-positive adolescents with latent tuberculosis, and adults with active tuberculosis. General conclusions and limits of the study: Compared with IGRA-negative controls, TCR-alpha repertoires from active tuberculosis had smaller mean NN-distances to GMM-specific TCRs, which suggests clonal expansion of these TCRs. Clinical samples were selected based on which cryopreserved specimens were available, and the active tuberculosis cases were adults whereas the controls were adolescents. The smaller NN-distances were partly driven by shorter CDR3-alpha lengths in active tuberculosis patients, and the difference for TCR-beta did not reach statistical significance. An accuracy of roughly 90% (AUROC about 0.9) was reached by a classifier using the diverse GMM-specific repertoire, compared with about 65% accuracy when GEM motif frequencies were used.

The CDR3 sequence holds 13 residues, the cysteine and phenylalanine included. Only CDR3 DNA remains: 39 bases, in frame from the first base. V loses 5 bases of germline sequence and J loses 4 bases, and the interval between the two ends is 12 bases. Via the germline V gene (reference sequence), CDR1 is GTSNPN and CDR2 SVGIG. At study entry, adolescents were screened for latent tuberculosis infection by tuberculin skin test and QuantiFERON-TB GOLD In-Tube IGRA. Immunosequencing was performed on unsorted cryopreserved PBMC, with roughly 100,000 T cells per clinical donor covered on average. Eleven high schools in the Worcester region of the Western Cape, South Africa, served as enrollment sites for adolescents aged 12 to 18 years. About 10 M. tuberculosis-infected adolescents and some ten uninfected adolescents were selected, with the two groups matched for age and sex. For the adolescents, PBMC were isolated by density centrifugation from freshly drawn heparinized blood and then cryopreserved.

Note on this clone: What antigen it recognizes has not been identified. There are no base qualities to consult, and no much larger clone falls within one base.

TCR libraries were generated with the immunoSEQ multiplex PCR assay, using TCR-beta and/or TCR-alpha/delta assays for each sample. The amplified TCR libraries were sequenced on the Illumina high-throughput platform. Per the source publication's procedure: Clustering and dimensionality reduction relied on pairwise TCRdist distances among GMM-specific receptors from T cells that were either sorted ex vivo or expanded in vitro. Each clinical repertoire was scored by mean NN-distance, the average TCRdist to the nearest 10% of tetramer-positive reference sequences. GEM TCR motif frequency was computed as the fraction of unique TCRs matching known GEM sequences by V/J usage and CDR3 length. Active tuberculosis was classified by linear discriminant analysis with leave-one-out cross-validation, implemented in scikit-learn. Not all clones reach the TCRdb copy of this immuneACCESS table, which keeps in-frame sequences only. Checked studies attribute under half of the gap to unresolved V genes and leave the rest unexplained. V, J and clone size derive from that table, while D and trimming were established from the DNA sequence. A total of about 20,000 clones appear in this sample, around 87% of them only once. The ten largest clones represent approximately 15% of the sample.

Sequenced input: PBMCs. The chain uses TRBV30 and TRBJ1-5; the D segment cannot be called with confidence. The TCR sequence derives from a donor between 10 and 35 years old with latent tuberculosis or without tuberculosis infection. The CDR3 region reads CAWAPGGNQPQHF. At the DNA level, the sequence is TGTGCCTGGGCCCCGGGTGGGAATCAGCCCCAGCATTTT. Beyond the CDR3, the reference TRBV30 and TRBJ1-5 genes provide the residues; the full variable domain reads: SQTIHQWPATLVQPVGSPLSLECTVEGTSNPNLYWYRQAAGRGLQLLFYSVGIGQISSEVPQNLSASRPQDRQFILSSKKLLLSDSGFYLCAWAPGGNQPQHFGDGTRLSIL.